The rows below give T cell receptor beta chains drawn from one sample of a study of blood T cell repertoires in COVID-19. The assay was immunoSEQ multiplex PCR, and TCRdb's table has in-frame clones only and misses some. The profile covers 250,000 to 350,000 clones, with around 87% appearing a single time and roughly 7.1% taken by the ten largest. Input material: peripheral blood. These receptors were taken from a woman aged 45-65 years who had recovered from COVID-19. Both conserved end residues are trimmed from each CDR3. Fields, in order: CDR3 length, V gene, CDR3 protein.

14	TRBV7-9	ASSLVGTEKNYGYT
16	TRBV4-3	ASSQYRSGSGGGNTIY
15	TRBV5-4	ASSVTLAGGLTDTQY
12	TRBV19	ASAQGGGGNTIY
15	TRBV7-2	ASSLGPVGTGTYEQY
13	TRBV5-3	ARSLRTATNEKLF
13	TRBV7-6	ASSPRPDRADEAF
12	TRBV7-2	ASKQDRGLYGYT
13	TRBV10-3	AISGTGGAYNEQF
13	TRBV29-1	SVEQGVERVGELF
10	TRBV6-2/TRBV6-3	ASSWTDYEQY
13	TRBV7-8	ASSPRGEVGETQY
12	TRBV29-1	SVEVTGTSYEQY
15	TRBV9	ASSVTDGRSNTGELF
11	TRBV18	ASSIRVTDTQY
11	TRBV5-1	ASSLITGDEQF
15	TRBV7-8	ASSYDHSQGDTGELF
13	TRBV5-8	ASRDRVHSNQPQH
11	TRBV12-3/TRBV12-4	ASSSGGDTEAF
13	TRBV5-4	ASSLSGQGYNEQF
13	TRBV11-2	ASSLSGGQNTEAF
10	TRBV15	VKSGGTHEQY
12	TRBV10-3	AIRFDRANTEAF
16	TRBV7-6	ASSLVSTRSGHTYEQY
14	TRBV7-8	ASSLGRPGSGQPQH
12	TRBV20-1	SASSGRGFGEQY
11	TRBV19	ASSRTGVQPQH
13	TRBV6-6	ASSYLPDSYTEAF
13	TRBV19	ASRRREMATGELF
12	TRBV5-4	ASSWGRGSAEAF
13	TRBV7-6	ASSSGGKLFNEQF
13	TRBV19	ASSISGVRGNEQF
15	TRBV7-8	ASSLVWDRGSNTEAF
16	TRBV7-2	ASSLDGLAGVRTDTQY
14	TRBV4-3	ASSQTRGGATDTQY
11	TRBV2	ASSRDYQETQY
11	TRBV5-6	ASSRDTNEKLF
13	TRBV28	ASSSPGQGQNGYT
10	TRBV3-1/TRBV3-2	ASSQVERGQF
15	TRBV7-9	ASSSYKLAGATGELF
14	TRBV7-8	ASSLGGLAIGETQY
15	TRBV5-1	ASSLVGPGSTYNEQF
12	TRBV11-2	ASSKRPRVHEQF
18	TRBV6-8	ASSSKGELAGVWSQETQY
14	TRBV7-9	ASSPFSFRPTDTQY
11	TRBV5-1	ASSLGGPNEQF
11	TRBV6-2/TRBV6-3	ASSRERSEKLF
11	TRBV12-3/TRBV12-4	ASSAGGLNIQY
17	TRBV28	ASSPSPLLAGGPSNTQY
12	TRBV5-1	ASSGRAVNTEAF
13	TRBV7-6	ASSLNVRGSHLQY
12	TRBV5-1	ASSDVRGEETQY
10	TRBV28	ASSLSLYGYT
12	TRBV28	ASSWTSAGNGYT
15	TRBV19	ASSKPGTVKANYGYT
13	TRBV5-1	ASSSGGVKNTEAF
12	TRBV6-5	ASSIRDRGLEAF
9	TRBV19	ATDKNTEAF
12	TRBV7-2	ASSLALAGYEQF
16	TRBV10-3	AISEPGGGGRPESPLH